This passage covers 9 T cell receptor beta chains from one sample sequenced in a study of siplizumab effects on memory and regulatory T cells. TCRdb's copy holds only in-frame clones and misses some; the assay was immunoSEQ multiplex PCR. Here the sample spans 100,000 or so clones, approximately 94% being singletons. The sequenced sample was non-Treg CD4+ T cells sorted from blood. These receptor sequences come from a human donor in good health.

The genes are TRBV5-6 and TRBJ2-3; 7 nucleotides agree with TRBD1. CDR3 length equals 13 residues. Germline values: CDR1 SGHDT, CDR2 YYEEEE. J lost 4 bases, V lost 5 bases, and 4 bases had no gene match. CDR3 in DNA: TGTGCCAGCAGGCAGAGGGGGCCAGATACGCAGTATTTT. It translates to CASRQRGPDTQYF.

The chain employs TRBV10-1 and TRBJ2-3; no definite D call. Germline CDR1 and CDR2: WNHNN and SYGVQD (reference sequence). The CDR3 is made up of 13 amino acids. Trimming stripped 2 bases from V and 3 bases from J, with 6 bases between. In DNA, the CDR3 is TGCGCCAGCAGTGAGAACTATACAGATACGCAGTATTTT. It specifies CASSENYTDTQYF.

This chain connects TRBV7-3 to TRBJ2-5; 7 bases align to TRBD2. V shed 6 bases and J 1 base; nucleotides not matched to a gene: 8. This CDR3 comprises 15 residues. CDR1 and CDR2 (germline): SGHTA, FQGTGA. The CDR3 DNA reads as TGTGCCAGCAGTGTTAGCGGGTCTCTCCAAGAGACCCAGTACTTC. It encodes CASSVSGSLQETQYF.

This chain joins TRBV5-1 and TRBJ2-7; 7 bases align to TRBD1. The V gene's germline CDR1 is SGHRS and CDR2 YFSETQ. This CDR3 comprises 15 residues. V gave up 4 bases and J gave up 5 bases; unmatched junction bases: 12. The chain's CDR3 is CASSPQGPRSNEQYF. CDR3 bases: TGCGCCAGCAGCCCACAGGGGCCCAGGTCCAACGAGCAGTACTTC.

The chain joins TRBV9 to TRBJ2-1, with 8 bases matching TRBD2. There are 16 residues in the CDR3. Germline loops: CDR1 SGDLS, CDR2 YYNGEE. J lost 3 bases, V lost 1 base, and 6 bases had no gene match. CDR3 sequence: CASSVTAGEFYNEQFF. The CDR3 region has the DNA TGTGCCAGCAGCGTAACAGCGGGAGAGTTCTACAATGAGCAGTTCTTC.

The chain couples TRBV7-8 to TRBJ1-1, with TRBD1 identical over 11 bases. Germline V CDR1 and CDR2: SGHVS, FQNEAQ. The ends lost 0 bases at V and 3 bases at J; junction bases unmatched: 3. This CDR3 comprises 16 residues. CDR3 sequence (DNA): TGTGCCAGCAGCTTAGCCGGACAGGGGGCTGACACTGAAGCTTTCTTT. This translates into CASSLAGQGADTEAFF.

In its sample, this clone was seen a few times. The junction shows a germline mismatch at one end, possibly a read error. This sequence joins TRBV7-7 and TRBJ1-1; D unresolved. Looked up from germline, CDR1 is SSHAT and CDR2 is FNYEAQ (reference sequence). CDR3 size: 14 residues. The CDR3 DNA sequence: TGTGCTAGCAGCCCTGTGTTGGCGGACACTGAAGCTTTCTTT. Its protein is CASSPVLADTEAFF.

The chain links TRBV30 to TRBJ2-3, with TRBD2 identical over 7 bases. The CDR3 sequence is 14 residues long. Germline CDR1 and CDR2: GTSNPN and SVGIG (reference sequence). The trim removed 8 bases at V and 0 bases at J, leaving 8 bases unmatched. This chain's CDR3 is CAREGPASTDTQYF. CDR3 sequence (DNA): TGTGCCAGGGAGGGACCGGCTAGCACAGATACGCAGTATTTT.

V is TRBV2 and J is TRBJ1-1, with D possibly being TRBD1 (6 bases). Per the germline V gene, CDR1 is SNHLY and CDR2 is FYNNEI. The CDR3 runs 14 residues. Trimming cost V 0 bases and J 6 bases, with 11 bases left between them. For the CDR3, the DNA is TGTGCCAGCAGTGAAGCCAGGGGAAGGGCTGAAGCTTTCTTT. It translates to CASSEARGRAEAFF. Full variable domain (remainder filled in from reference TRBV2 and TRBJ1-1): EPEVTQTPSHQVTQMGQEVILRCVPISNHLYFYWYRQILGQKVEFLVSFYNNEISEKSEIFDDQFSVERPDGSNFTLKIRSTKLEDSAMYFCASSEARGRAEAFFGQGTRLTVV.